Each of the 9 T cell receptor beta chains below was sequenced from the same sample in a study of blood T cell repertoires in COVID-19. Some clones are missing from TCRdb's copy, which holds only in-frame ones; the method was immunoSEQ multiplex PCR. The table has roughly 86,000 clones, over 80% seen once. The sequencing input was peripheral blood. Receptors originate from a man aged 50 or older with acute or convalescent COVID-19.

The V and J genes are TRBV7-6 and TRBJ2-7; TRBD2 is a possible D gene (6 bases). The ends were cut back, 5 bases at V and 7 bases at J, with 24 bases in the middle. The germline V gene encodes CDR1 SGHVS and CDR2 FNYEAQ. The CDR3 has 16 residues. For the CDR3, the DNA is TGTGCCAGCAGCCCGTGGGCCGGGGGAGACTCGGAGGAGCAGTACTTC. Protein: CASSPWAGGDSEEQYF.

CDR3 residues: CASSRSGLDYNEQFF. The CDR3 DNA sequence: TGTGCCAGCAGCCGTTCGGGACTAGATTACAATGAGCAGTTCTTC. The chain links TRBV5-4 to TRBJ2-1; 8 bases map to TRBD2. J lost 4 bases, V lost 4 bases, and 7 bases had no gene match. The germline V gene has CDR1 SGHNT and CDR2 YYREEE (reference sequence). There are 15 residues in the CDR3. Full variable domain (outside the CDR3, taken from reference TRBV5-4 and TRBJ2-1): ETGVTQSPTHLIKTRGQQVTLRCSSQSGHNTVSWYQQALGQGPQFIFQYYREEENGRGNFPPRFSGLQFPNYSSELNVNALELDDSALYLCASSRSGLDYNEQFFGPGTRLTVL.

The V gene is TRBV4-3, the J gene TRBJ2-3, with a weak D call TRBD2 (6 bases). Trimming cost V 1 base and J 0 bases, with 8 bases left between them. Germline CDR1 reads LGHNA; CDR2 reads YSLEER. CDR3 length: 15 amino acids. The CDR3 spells CASSQVAASTDTQYF. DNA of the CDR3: TGCGCCAGCAGCCAAGTAGCGGCTAGCACAGATACGCAGTATTTT.

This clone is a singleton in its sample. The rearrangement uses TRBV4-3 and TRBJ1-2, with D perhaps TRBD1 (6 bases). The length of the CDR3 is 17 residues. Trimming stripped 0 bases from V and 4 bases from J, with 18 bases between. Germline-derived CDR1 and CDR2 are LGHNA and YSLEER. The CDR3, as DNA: TGCGCCAGCAGCCAAGATCCAGGACAGACTTCTCGCTATGGCTACACCTTC. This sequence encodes CASSQDPGQTSRYGYTF.

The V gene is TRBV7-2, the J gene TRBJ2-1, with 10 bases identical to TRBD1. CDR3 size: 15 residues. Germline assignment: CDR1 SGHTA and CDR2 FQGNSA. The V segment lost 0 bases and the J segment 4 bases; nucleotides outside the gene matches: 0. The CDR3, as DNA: TGTGCCAGCAGCTTAGCGGGACAGGGGTACAATGAGCAGTTCTTC. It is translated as CASSLAGQGYNEQFF.

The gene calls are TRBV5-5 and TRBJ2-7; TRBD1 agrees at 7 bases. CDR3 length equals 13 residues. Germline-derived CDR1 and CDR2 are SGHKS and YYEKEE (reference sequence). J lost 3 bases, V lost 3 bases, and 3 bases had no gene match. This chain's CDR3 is CASSSTGIYEQYF. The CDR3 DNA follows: TGTGCCAGCAGCTCGACAGGGATCTACGAGCAGTACTTC.

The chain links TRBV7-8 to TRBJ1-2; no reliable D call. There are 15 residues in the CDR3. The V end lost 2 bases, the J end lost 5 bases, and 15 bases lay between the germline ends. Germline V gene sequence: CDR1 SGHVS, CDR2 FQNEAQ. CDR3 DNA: TGTGCCAGCAGCTTACAAGTAATGGGAGATTATGGCTACACCTTC. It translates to CASSLQVMGDYGYTF.

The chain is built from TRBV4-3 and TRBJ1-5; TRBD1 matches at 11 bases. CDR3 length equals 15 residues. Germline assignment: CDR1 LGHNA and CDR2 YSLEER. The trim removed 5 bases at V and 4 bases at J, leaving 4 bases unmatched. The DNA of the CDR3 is TGCGCCAGCAGCTACGGGACAGGGGGGAATCAGCCCCAGCATTTT. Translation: CASSYGTGGNQPQHF.

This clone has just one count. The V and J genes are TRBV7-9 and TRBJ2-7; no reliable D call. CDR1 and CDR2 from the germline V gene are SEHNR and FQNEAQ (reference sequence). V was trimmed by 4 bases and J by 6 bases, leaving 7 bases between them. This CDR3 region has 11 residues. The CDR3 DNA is TGTGCCAGCAGCTCAGAGGTCGAGCAGTACTTC. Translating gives CASSSEVEQYF.